This T cell receptor (beta chain) was recorded in a study of T cell responses to AZD1222 COVID-19 vaccine. The assay was immunoSEQ multiplex PCR, and TCRdb's table has in-frame clones only and misses some. This repertoire shows about 150,000 clones, 93% found once; its top ten account for over 7.5%. General observations from the study: Just a handful of people given AZD1222 tested seropositive at baseline. Clonal diversity was possibly underestimated, and white British individuals and females predominated among donors. Repertoire sampling occurred only after the peak T cell response. There were vaccine-associated CD4 TCRs across spike, dominant at 160-218 and 743-854.

CDR1 is SGHTA, CDR2 FQGTGA, per germline. The CDR3 is made up of 14 amino acids. With 2 bases clipped from V and 2 bases from J, the junction kept 2 bases outside the gene matches. About this clone itself: What it binds is unknown.

Sequencing was performed on peripheral blood, taken on day 0 of AZD1222 vaccination. This clonotype was sampled from an adult in good health. This rearrangement joins TRBV7-3 to TRBJ1-1; TRBD1 agrees at 7 bases. CDR3 DNA sequence: TGTGCCAGCAGCTTAGACAGGGACAACACTGAAGCTTTCTTT. It codes for CASSLDRDNTEAFF.